This T cell receptor beta chain was profiled in a study of blood T cell repertoires in COVID-19. The V gene end was trimmed by 4 bases and the J gene end by 4 bases; junction bases not matched to a gene: 9. The CDR3 spans 15 residues. CDR1 is KGHSH, CDR2 LQKENI, per germline. The authors' processing: Researchers report that nucleated cell counts were estimated from reference gene primer amplification. Using immunoSEQ multiplex PCR, the repertoire was profiled, and TCRdb retains in-frame clones only, with some absent. V and J calls and clone size are given by that table; D and trimming were obtained from the DNA. Among over 200,000 clones, just under 85% were seen once, and the ten largest hold over 12%. Enrollees, roughly 18 to 90 years old, lived in about two dozen US areas. Either two negative PCRs, clearance, or symptom resolution qualified Cohort 3 donors as recovered.

The chain links TRBV18 to TRBJ1-1, with 7 bases that match TRBD1. The clonotype was recovered from a man in his forties who had recovered from COVID-19. What was sequenced was PBMCs or T cells enriched from blood (not recorded which). CDR3 loop: CASSQYTGEVTEAFF. In DNA, the CDR3 is TGTGCCAGCTCACAATATACAGGGGAGGTCACTGAAGCTTTCTTT.